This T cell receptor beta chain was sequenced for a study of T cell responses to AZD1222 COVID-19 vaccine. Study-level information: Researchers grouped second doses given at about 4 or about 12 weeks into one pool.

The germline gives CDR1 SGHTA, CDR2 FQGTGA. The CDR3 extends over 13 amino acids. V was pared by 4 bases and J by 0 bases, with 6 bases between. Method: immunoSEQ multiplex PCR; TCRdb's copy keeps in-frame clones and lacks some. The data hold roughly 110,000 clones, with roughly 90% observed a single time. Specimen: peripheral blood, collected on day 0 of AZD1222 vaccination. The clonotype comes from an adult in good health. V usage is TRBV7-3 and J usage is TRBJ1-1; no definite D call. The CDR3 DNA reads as TGTGCCAGCAGCTCCGAGATGAACACTGAAGCTTTCTTT. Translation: CASSSEMNTEAFF.